This TCR beta chain was identified during a study of T cell changes during pregnancy in multiple sclerosis. The ends lost 4 bases at V and 2 bases at J; junction bases unmatched: 2. Germline V gene lookup returns CDR1 MNHEY and CDR2 SMNVEV (reference sequence). This CDR3 is 13 amino acids long. The table came from immunoSEQ multiplex PCR; TCRdb's copy has only in-frame clones and leaves some out. The sample holds tens of thousands of clones; 70% to 90% are singletons and the top ten take 0.74%. This specimen consisted of CD4+ T cells from peripheral blood mononuclear cells, obtained in the first trimester of pregnancy. This TCR came from a female donor in good health, enrolled as a control in a pregnancy study. V gene TRBV27 combines with J gene TRBJ2-7; TRBD1 matches 7 bases. The CDR3 DNA is TGTGCCAGCAGTTACAGGGGCCCCTACGAGCAGTACTTC. As protein: CASSYRGPYEQYF.